This T cell receptor beta chain was captured by sequencing in a study of T cells in tuberculosis. Study-level results: Active tuberculosis patients had shorter CDR3-alpha; the beta difference was nonsignificant.

The protocol was immunoSEQ multiplex PCR, while the TCRdb copy is restricted to in-frame clones and leaves out a portion. The sample holds around 35,000 clones, 90% to 95% seen once. Of note for this clone: Its specificity is unknown.

This CDR3 comprises 12 residues. The germline V gene encodes CDR1 ENHRY and CDR2 SYGVKD. V lost 10 bases, J lost 4 bases, and 5 bases stayed unmatched. On average about 92,000 T cells per donor were immunosequenced. The material sequenced was PBMCs. V and J are TRBV10-3 and TRBJ1-2, with 8 nucleotides matching TRBD1. This receptor was taken from a donor aged 10 to 29 with latent tuberculosis or without tuberculosis infection. Some clones in this sample may be carry-over from other donors' samples. This chain's CDR3 is CATEGQAYGYTF. The CDR3 region has the DNA TGTGCCACCGAGGGACAGGCCTATGGCTACACCTTC.